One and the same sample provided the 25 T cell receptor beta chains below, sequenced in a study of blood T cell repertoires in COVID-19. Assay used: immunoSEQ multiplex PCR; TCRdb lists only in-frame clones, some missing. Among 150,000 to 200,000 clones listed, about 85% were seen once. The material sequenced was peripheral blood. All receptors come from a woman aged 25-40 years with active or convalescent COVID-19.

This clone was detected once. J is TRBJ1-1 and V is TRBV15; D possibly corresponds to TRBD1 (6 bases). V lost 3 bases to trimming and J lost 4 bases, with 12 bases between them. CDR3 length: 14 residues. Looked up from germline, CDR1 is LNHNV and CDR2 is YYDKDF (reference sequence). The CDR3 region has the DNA TGTGCCACCAGCAGGGGGGGCGGGGGCACTGAAGCTTTCTTT. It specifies CATSRGGGGTEAFF. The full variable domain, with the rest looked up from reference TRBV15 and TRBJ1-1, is DAMVIQNPRYQVTQFGKPVTLSCSQTLNHNVMYWYQQKSSQAPKLLFHYYDKDFNNEADTPDNFQSRRPNTSFCFLDIRSPGLGDTAMYLCATSRGGGGTEAFFGQGTRLTVV.

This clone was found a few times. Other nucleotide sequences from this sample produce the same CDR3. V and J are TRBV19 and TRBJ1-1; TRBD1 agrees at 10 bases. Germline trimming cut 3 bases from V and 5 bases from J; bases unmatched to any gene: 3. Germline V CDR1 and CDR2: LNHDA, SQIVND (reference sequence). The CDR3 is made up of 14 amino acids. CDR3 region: CASSMGQGNTEAFF. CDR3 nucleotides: TGTGCCAGTAGTATGGGACAGGGGAATACTGAAGCTTTCTTT.

The CDR3 DNA is TGTGCCAGTAGTATAGACAGGTCCTCCCTCTATGGCTACACCTTC. It codes for CASSIDRSSLYGYTF. The V gene is TRBV19, the J gene TRBJ1-2; no definite D call. This CDR3 has 15 amino acids. Trimming shortened V by 0 bases and J by 4 bases, and 12 bases separated the two germline ends. The germline gives CDR1 LNHDA, CDR2 SQIVND (reference sequence).

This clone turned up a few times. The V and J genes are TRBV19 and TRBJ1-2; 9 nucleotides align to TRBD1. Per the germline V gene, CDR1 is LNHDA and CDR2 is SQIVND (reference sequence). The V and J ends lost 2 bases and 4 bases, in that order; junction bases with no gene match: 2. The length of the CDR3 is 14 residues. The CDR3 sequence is CASSIRQGVYGYTF. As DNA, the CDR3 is TGTGCCAGTAGTATAAGACAGGGGGTCTATGGCTACACCTTC. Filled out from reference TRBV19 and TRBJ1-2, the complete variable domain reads DGGITQSPKYLFRKEGQNVTLSCEQNLNHDAMYWYRQDPGQGLRLIYYSQIVNDFQKGDIAEGYSVSREKKESFPLTVTSAQKNPTAFYLCASSIRQGVYGYTFGSGTRLTVV.

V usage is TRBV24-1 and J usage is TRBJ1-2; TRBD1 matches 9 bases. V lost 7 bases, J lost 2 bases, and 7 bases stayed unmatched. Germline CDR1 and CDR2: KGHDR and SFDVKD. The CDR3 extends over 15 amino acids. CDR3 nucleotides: TGTGCCACCAGCCGAACAGGGGGCGTCAACTATGGCTACACCTTC. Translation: CATSRTGGVNYGYTF.

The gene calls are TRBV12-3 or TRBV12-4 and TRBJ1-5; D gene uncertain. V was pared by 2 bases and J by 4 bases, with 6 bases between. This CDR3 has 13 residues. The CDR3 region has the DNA TGTGCCAGCAGTTTACACGAGAATCAGCCCCAGCATTTT. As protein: CASSLHENQPQHF.

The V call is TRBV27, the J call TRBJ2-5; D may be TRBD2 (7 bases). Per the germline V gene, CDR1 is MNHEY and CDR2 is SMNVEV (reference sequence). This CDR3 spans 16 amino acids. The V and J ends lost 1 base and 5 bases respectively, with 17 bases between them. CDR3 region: CASSLFGGLKKETQYF. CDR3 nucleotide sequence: TGTGCCAGCAGTTTATTCGGGGGGCTCAAGAAGGAGACCCAGTACTTC.

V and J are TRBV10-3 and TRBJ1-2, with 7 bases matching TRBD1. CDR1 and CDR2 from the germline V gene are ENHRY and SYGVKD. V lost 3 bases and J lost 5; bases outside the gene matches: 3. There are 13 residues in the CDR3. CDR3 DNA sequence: TGTGCCATCAGTGATTCAGGGGGTTATGGCTACACCTTC. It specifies CAISDSGGYGYTF.

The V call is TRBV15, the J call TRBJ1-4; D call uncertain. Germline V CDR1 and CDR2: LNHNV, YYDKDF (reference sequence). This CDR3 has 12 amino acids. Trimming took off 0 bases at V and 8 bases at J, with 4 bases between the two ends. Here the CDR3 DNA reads TGTGCCACCAGCAGAGACGGGGAAAAACTGTTTTTT. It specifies CATSRDGEKLFF.

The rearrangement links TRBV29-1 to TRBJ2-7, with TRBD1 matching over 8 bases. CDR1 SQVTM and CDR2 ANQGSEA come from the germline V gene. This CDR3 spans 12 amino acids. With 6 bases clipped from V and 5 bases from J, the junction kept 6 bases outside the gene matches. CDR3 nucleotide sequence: TGCAGCGTCCGACAGGGGACCGACGAGCAGTACTTC. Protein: CSVRQGTDEQYF.

CDR3 sequence reads: CASSLSTGGEAFF. The CDR3 coding sequence is TGTGCCAGCAGCCTATCCACAGGAGGGGAAGCTTTCTTT. The chain carries TRBV14 and TRBJ1-1, with TRBD1 as a possible D gene (5 bases). V lost 4 bases to trimming and J lost 8 bases, with 14 bases between them. The CDR3 runs to 13 residues. CDR1 SGHDN and CDR2 FVKESK come from the germline V gene.

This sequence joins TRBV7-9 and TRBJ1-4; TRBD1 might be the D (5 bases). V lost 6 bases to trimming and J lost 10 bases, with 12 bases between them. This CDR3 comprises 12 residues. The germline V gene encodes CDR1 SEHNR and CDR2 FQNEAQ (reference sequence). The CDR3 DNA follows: TGTGCCAGCAGTGGGACCGGGGGAAAACTGTTTTTT. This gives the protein CASSGTGGKLFF.

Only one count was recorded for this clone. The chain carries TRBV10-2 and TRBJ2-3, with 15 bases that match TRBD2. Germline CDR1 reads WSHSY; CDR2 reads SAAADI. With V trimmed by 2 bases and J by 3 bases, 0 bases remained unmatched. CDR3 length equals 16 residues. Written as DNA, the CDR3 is TGCGCCAGCAGTGAGGGGACTAGCGGGAGGACAGATACGCAGTATTTT. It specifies CASSEGTSGRTDTQYF.

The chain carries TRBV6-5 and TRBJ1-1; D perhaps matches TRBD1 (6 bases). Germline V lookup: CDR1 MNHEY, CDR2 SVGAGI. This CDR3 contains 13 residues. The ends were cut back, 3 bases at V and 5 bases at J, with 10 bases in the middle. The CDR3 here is CASSYTGKTEAFF. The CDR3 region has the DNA TGTGCCAGCAGTTATACAGGGAAAACTGAAGCTTTCTTT.

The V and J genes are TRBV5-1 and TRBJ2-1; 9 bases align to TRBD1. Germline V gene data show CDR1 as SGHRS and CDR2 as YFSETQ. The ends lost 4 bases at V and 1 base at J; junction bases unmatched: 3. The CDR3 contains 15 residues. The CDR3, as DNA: TGCGCCAGCAGCACGGGACAGGGATCCTACAATGAGCAGTTCTTC. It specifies CASSTGQGSYNEQFF.

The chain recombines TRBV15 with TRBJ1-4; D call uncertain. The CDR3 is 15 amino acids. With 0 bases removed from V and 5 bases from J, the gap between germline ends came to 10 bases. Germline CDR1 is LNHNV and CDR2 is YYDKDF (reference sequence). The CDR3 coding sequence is TGTGCCACCAGCAGAGAGGGGAGAGAGAATGAAAAACTGTTTTTT. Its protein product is CATSREGRENEKLFF.

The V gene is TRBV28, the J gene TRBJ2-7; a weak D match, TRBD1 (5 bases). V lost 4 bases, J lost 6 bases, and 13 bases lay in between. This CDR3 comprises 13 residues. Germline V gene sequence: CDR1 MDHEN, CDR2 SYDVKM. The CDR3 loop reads CASSWGYSPEQYF. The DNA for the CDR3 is TGTGCCAGCAGTTGGGGCTACTCCCCCGAGCAGTACTTC.

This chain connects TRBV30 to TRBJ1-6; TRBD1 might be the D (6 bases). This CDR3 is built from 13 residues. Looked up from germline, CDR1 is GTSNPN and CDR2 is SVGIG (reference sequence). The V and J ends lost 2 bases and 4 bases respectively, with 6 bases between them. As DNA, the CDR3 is TGTGCCTGGAGTCAGGGGTATAATTCACCCCTCCACTTT. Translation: CAWSQGYNSPLHF.

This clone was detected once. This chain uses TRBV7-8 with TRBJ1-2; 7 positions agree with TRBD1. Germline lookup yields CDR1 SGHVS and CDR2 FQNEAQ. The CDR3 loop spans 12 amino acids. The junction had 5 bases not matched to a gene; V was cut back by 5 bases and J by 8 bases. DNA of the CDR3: TGTGCCAGCAGCATCGGACAGGTCGGCTACACCTTC. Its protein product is CASSIGQVGYTF. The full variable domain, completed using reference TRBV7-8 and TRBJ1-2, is GAGVSQSPRYKVAKRGQDVALRCDPISGHVSLFWYQQALGQGPEFLTYFQNEAQLDKSGLPSDRFFAERPEGSVSTLKIQRTQQEDSAVYLCASSIGQVGYTFGSGTRLTVV.

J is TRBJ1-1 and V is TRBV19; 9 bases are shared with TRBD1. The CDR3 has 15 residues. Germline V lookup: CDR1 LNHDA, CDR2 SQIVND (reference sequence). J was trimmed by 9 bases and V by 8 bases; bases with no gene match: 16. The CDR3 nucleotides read TGTGCCAGTCAAGGGTCTACAGGGGGCGGAAATCAAGCTTTCTTT. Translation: CASQGSTGGGNQAFF. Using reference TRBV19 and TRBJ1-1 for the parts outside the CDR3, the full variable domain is DGGITQSPKYLFRKEGQNVTLSCEQNLNHDAMYWYRQDPGQGLRLIYYSQIVNDFQKGDIAEGYSVSREKKESFPLTVTSAQKNPTAFYLCASQGSTGGGNQAFFGQGTRLTVV.

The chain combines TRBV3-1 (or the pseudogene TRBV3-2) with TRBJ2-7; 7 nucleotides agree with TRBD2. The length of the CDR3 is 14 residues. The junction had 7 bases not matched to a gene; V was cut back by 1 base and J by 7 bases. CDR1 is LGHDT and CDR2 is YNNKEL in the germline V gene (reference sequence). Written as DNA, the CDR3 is TGTGCCAGCAGCCAAGGGGAGGGGCTGAGGGAGCAGTACTTC. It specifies CASSQGEGLREQYF.

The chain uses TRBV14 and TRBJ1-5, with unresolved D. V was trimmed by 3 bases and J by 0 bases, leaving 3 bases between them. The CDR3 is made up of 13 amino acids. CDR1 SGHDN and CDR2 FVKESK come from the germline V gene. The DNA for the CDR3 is TGTGCCAGCAGCCAGTATAGCAATCAGCCCCAGCATTTT. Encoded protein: CASSQYSNQPQHF.

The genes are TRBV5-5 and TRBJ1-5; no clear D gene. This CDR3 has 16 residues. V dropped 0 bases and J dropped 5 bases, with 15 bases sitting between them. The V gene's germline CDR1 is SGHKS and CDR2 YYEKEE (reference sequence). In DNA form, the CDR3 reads TGTGCCAGCAGCTTGGAGAGGATTACACCATATCAGCCCCAGCATTTT. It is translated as CASSLERITPYQPQHF.

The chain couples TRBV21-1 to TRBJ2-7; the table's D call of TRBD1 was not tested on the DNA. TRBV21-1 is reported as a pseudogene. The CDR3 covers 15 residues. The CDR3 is CASSTPDRKAYEQYF. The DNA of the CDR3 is TGTGCCAGCAGCACCCCGGACAGGAAGGCCTACGAGCAGTACTTC.

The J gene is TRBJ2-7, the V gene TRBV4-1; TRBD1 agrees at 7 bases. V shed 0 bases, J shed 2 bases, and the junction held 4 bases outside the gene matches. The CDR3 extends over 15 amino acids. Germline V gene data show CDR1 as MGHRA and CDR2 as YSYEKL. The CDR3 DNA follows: TGCGCCAGCAGCCAAGAAACAGGGGCCGCCTACGAGCAGTACTTC. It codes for CASSQETGAAYEQYF.